This entry describes one T cell receptor beta chain. What it binds is not known. This specimen belongs to a study of T cell responses to AZD1222 COVID-19 vaccine. Study context: Second doses were pooled across both intervals (about 4 or about 12 weeks). Study-wide points: Seropositivity was recorded at baseline in only 6 or 7 AZD1222 recipients. Spike-specific TCRs gained breadth and depth after people received two AZD1222 doses.

Profiled with immunoSEQ multiplex PCR; TCRdb holds only in-frame clones, not every one. The repertoire holds some 170,000 clones, with 85% to 95% as singletons. Trimming left V 7 bases short and J 1 base short, with 13 bases between. Looked up from germline, CDR1 is SQVTM and CDR2 is ANQGSEA. This CDR3 is built from 13 residues. The V and J genes are TRBV29-1 and TRBJ1-1; D is uncertain. The receptor was derived from an adult in good health. The source material was peripheral blood, sampled on day 0 of AZD1222 vaccination. Here the CDR3 DNA reads TGCAGCGCAGCCGGGAGCGGGAACACTGAAGCTTTCTTT. Translation gives CSAAGSGNTEAFF.